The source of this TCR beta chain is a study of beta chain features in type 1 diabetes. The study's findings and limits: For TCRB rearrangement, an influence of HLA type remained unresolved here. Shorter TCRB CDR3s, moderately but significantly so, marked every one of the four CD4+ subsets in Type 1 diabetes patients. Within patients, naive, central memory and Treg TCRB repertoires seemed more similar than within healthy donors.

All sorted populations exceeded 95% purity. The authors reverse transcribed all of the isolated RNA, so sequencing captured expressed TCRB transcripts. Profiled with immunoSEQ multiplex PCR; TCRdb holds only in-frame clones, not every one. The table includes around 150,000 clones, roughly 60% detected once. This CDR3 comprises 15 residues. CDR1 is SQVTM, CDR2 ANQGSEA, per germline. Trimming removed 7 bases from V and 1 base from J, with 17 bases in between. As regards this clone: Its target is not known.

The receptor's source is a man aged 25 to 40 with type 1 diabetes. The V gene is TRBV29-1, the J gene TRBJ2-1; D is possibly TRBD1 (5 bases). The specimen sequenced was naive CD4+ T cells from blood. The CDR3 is CSGGAQSLSYNEQFF. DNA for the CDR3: TGCAGCGGTGGGGCACAGAGCCTTTCCTACAATGAGCAGTTCTTC.